The sequence of this T cell receptor (beta chain) was determined in a study of T cells in Graves' hyperthyroidism and ophthalmopathy. This CDR3 spans 15 amino acids. Germline V CDR1 and CDR2: MDHEN, SYDVKM. V was pared by 3 bases and J by 0 bases, with 9 bases between. The authors obtained PBMCs from roughly 10 ml of fresh peripheral blood. Amplification of TCR beta CDR3 regions was performed using RNA transcripts as template. With the HTBI primer set, the TCR CDR3 went through a first round of RT-PCR. One entry per CDR3 protein results from TCRdb running MiXCR on the multiplex PCR reads. The data contain approximately 600,000 distinct CDR3 sequences, around 20% of them singletons.

The sequenced sample was blood. The receptor comes from a young man with Graves' ophthalmopathy. J is TRBJ1-3 and V is TRBV28; D uncertain. The chain's CDR3 is CASSFSDVSGNTIYF. The CDR3 bases are TGTGCCAGCAGTTTCTCGGACGTCTCTGGAAACACCATATATTTT.